Each of the 24 T cell receptor beta chains below was sequenced from the same sample in a study of neurological immune-mediated disorders (dated by TCRdb to the late 2010s). The receptor library was made with 5' RACE. Sequencing instrument: Illumina HiSeq 2500. Through fastp at Q25 and MiXCR, TCRdb rebuilt clones from the public reads, retaining in-frame beta chains. Identical CDR3 protein sequences are pooled into one entry, listed with their most common genes and DNA. This sample gives some 10,000 distinct CDR3 sequences in total; under 25% of them show up just once. Clones ranked in the top ten supply 50% of the sample. The sequenced sample consisted of CD8+ T cells from blood. These receptors were obtained from a woman in her sixties or seventies with HTLV-1-associated myelopathy (HAM/TSP).

This clonotype was detected many times. The chain uses TRBV9 and TRBJ2-3; 9 bases agree with TRBD2. This CDR3 has 16 residues. Germline V lookup: CDR1 SGDLS, CDR2 YYNGEE. The ends lost 1 base at V and 4 bases at J; junction bases unmatched: 7. CDR3 coding DNA: TGTGCCAGCAGCGTAAGTGGCGGGGGGGCCCCAGATACGCAGTATTTT. Its protein product is CASSVSGGGAPDTQYF.

V usage is TRBV29-1 and J usage is TRBJ2-1, with 10 positions matching TRBD2. Germline CDR1 and CDR2: SQVTM and ANQGSEA. The CDR3 totals 17 residues. Trimming removed 1 base from V and 6 bases from J; junction bases left unmatched: 12. The CDR3 region is CSVEALRLAGAANEQFF. DNA for the CDR3: TGCAGCGTTGAAGCTTTGCGGCTAGCGGGGGCGGCCAATGAGCAGTTCTTC.

This clonotype was seen many times. CDR3 amino acids: CASSFWQGGSYEQYF. Written as DNA, the CDR3 is TGTGCCAGCAGCTTTTGGCAGGGGGGGTCCTACGAGCAGTACTTC. The J gene is TRBJ2-7, the V gene TRBV5-6; either TRBD1 or TRBD2 may fit D (7 bases each). Trimming left V 2 bases short and J 1 base short, with 13 bases between. This CDR3 has 15 amino acids. Germline CDR1 and CDR2: SGHDT and YYEEEE. The variable domain in full, with the rest retrieved from reference TRBV5-6 and TRBJ2-7, is DAGVTQSPTHLIKTRGQQVTLRCSPKSGHDTVSWYQQALGQGPQFIFQYYEEEERQRGNFPDRFSGHQFPNYSSELNVNALLLGDSALYLCASSFWQGGSYEQYFGPGTRLTVT.

J is TRBJ2-1 and V is TRBV25-1, with unresolved D. The germline CDR1 and CDR2 sequences are MGHDK and SYGVNS. V shed 0 bases and J shed 8 bases, with 23 bases lying between them. This CDR3 has 18 residues. DNA of the CDR3: TGTGCCAGCAGTGAATATGGGAACAAGATGACCCCCCTCGATGAGCAGTTCTTC. This codes for CASSEYGNKMTPLDEQFF.

This clonotype has at least ten counts. V usage is TRBV29-1 and J usage is TRBJ1-2; 10 positions match TRBD1. Germline V lookup: CDR1 SQVTM, CDR2 ANQGSEA. This CDR3 contains 15 residues. V dropped 4 bases and J dropped 5; count of bases not matched to a gene: 10. CDR3 residues: CSVVVGTGAGYGYTF. The CDR3 DNA is TGCAGCGTTGTGGTGGGGACAGGGGCCGGTTATGGCTACACCTTC.

This clonotype was picked up many times. The rearrangement uses TRBV6-5 and TRBJ1-4, with 8 positions matching TRBD1. Germline values: CDR1 MNHEY, CDR2 SVGAGI. This CDR3 is 15 amino acids long. The ends lost 0 bases at V and 10 bases at J; junction bases unmatched: 7. The CDR3 DNA reads as TGTGCCAGCAGTTACTCTTTTCTGGGGACAGGAAAACTGTTTTTT. Amino acid sequence: CASSYSFLGTGKLFF.

This clonotype was detected ten times or more. The chain has TRBV20-1 and TRBJ2-4; TRBD1 is a possible D gene (6 bases). V dropped 6 bases and J dropped 0 bases, with 15 bases sitting between them. CDR1 is DFQATT and CDR2 is SNEGSKA in the germline V gene (reference sequence). This CDR3 is 15 amino acids long. CDR3 loop: CSAVAGGLAKNIQYF. The CDR3 DNA reads TGCAGTGCCGTTGCTGGGGGCCTAGCCAAAAACATTCAGTACTTC.

In its sample, this clonotype is medium-sized. This chain connects TRBV4-1 to TRBJ1-2; a weak D match, TRBD1 (5 bases). Trimming removed 4 bases from V and 4 bases from J, with 16 bases in between. The CDR3 extends over 15 amino acids. The germline V gene has CDR1 MGHRA and CDR2 YSYEKL. CDR3 nucleotides: TGCGCCAGCAGCCCCCCTCAGGGTGGAGGCTATGGCTACACCTTC. Amino acid sequence: CASSPPQGGGYGYTF.

This clonotype was seen ten or more times. The chain links TRBV9 to TRBJ2-6; D gene unclear. The length of the CDR3 is 14 residues. V was cut by 3 bases and J by 3 bases, with 7 bases left in between. The germline V gene encodes CDR1 SGDLS and CDR2 YYNGEE. CDR3 protein: CASSGGGGANVLTF. In DNA form, the CDR3 reads TGTGCCAGCAGCGGGGGTGGTGGGGCCAACGTCCTGACTTTC.

This clonotype was picked up many times. The J gene is TRBJ1-3, the V gene TRBV9; 7 positions agree with TRBD1. After removal of 3 bases from V and 2 bases from J, the junction contained 5 bases not matched to a gene. This CDR3 is 15 amino acids long. The V gene's germline CDR1 is SGDLS and CDR2 YYNGEE. The CDR3 DNA reads as TGTGCCAGCAGCGCGGGACAGAACGCTGGAAACACCATATATTTT. Its protein product is CASSAGQNAGNTIYF.

The gene calls are TRBV5-1 and TRBJ2-1, with 12 bases matching TRBD2. The CDR3 length is 17 residues. V gave up 4 bases and J gave up 6 bases; unmatched junction bases: 11. The germline gives CDR1 SGHRS, CDR2 YFSETQ. The CDR3 region has the DNA TGCGCCAGCAGCCCTTTTGCTAGCGGGGGGGCGGCCAATGAGCAGTTCTTC. This gives the protein CASSPFASGGAANEQFF. Full variable domain (outside the CDR3, taken from reference TRBV5-1 and TRBJ2-1): KAGVTQTPRYLIKTRGQQVTLSCSPISGHRSVSWYQQTPGQGLQFLFEYFSETQRNKGNFPGRFSGRQFSNSRSEMNVSTLELGDSALYLCASSPFASGGAANEQFFGPGTRLTVL.

In its sample, this clonotype was seen many times. CDR3 loop: CATSSFEGSYEQYF. The CDR3 bases are TGTGCCACCAGCAGTTTTGAGGGATCCTACGAGCAGTACTTC. This chain uses TRBV15 with TRBJ2-7; D is perhaps TRBD2 (5 bases). Germline-derived CDR1 and CDR2 are LNHNV and YYDKDF (reference sequence). The CDR3 has 14 amino acids. The V end was cut by 3 bases, the J end by 1 base, with 10 bases between.

Many counts were recorded for this clonotype. The rearrangement joins TRBV7-8 to TRBJ2-6; D is unresolved. The CDR3 loop spans 16 amino acids. Trimming cost V 5 bases and J 4 bases, with 15 bases left between them. Germline CDR1 and CDR2: SGHVS and FQNEAQ. DNA for the CDR3: TGTGCCAGCAGCCCACTATCTCTAAAAGGGGCCAACGTCCTGACTTTC. Its translation is CASSPLSLKGANVLTF.

There are many counts of this clonotype. The chain employs TRBV4-1 and TRBJ1-2; 9 bases match TRBD1. Losses at the gene ends were 5 bases for V and 4 bases for J; bases not matched to a gene: 5. The CDR3 extends over 14 amino acids. Germline CDR1 is MGHRA and CDR2 is YSYEKL. The CDR3, as DNA: TGCGCCAGCAGCGAGGGGGACAGGGCCTATGGCTACACCTTC. This encodes CASSEGDRAYGYTF.

In its sample, this clonotype was seen many times. The chain has TRBV20-1 and TRBJ1-1; D is unresolved. The CDR3 sequence is 14 residues long. The V gene's germline CDR1 is DFQATT and CDR2 SNEGSKA (reference sequence). V dropped 3 bases and J dropped 5 bases, with 16 bases sitting between them. This CDR3 is CSASWPPVSTEAFF. CDR3 in DNA: TGCAGTGCTAGTTGGCCTCCAGTTTCAACTGAAGCTTTCTTT.

This clonotype is termed medium-sized (0.01 to 0.1%). The chain links TRBV11-2 to TRBJ1-2; D might be TRBD1 (6 bases). The germline V gene has CDR1 SGHAT and CDR2 FQNNGV. Trimming pared 0 bases from V and 2 bases from J, leaving 19 bases between. The CDR3 spans 18 residues. CDR3 protein: CASSLDGTRLKRNYGYTF. The CDR3 bases are TGTGCCAGCAGCTTAGATGGGACAAGGCTAAAGCGAAACTATGGCTACACCTTC.

This clonotype was detected ten times or more. In nucleotides, the CDR3 is TGTGCCAGCAGTCCAAGTGGAGTTTTCTACCAAGAGACCCAGTACTTC. This encodes CASSPSGVFYQETQYF. The rearrangement joins TRBV6-5 to TRBJ2-5; D call uncertain. CDR1 and CDR2 from the germline V gene are MNHEY and SVGAGI. The V end was cut by 5 bases, the J end by 0 bases, with 16 bases between. This CDR3 comprises 16 residues.

In its sample, this clonotype was seen many times. The V and J genes are TRBV5-1 and TRBJ1-1; 7 nucleotides agree with TRBD1. Germline lookup yields CDR1 SGHRS and CDR2 YFSETQ. The CDR3 length is 15 residues. V lost 2 bases, J lost 4 bases, and 8 bases stayed unmatched. Here the CDR3 DNA reads TGCGCCAGCAGCTTAACCCGACAGGGAGGCACTGAAGCTTTCTTT. This codes for CASSLTRQGGTEAFF.

This clonotype was counted many times. The chain employs TRBV7-2 and TRBJ2-7; 7 positions agree with TRBD1. The trim removed 6 bases at V and 6 bases at J, leaving 5 bases unmatched. The CDR3 is made up of 12 amino acids. Germline-derived CDR1 and CDR2 are SGHTA and FQGNSA. The CDR3 reads CASSQTGVEQYF. CDR3 DNA: TGTGCCAGCAGTCAAACAGGGGTCGAGCAGTACTTC.

This clonotype has at least ten counts. The chain joins TRBV20-1 to TRBJ2-5; TRBD2 aligns across 8 bases. Trimming at V came to 6 bases and at J to 1 base, leaving 13 bases not matched to a gene. Looked up from germline, CDR1 is DFQATT and CDR2 is SNEGSKA (reference sequence). The CDR3 extends over 16 amino acids. The CDR3 DNA is TGCAGTGCGTTTGGGGCGGGGGGTAACCTCCAAGAGACCCAGTACTTC. Protein sequence: CSAFGAGGNLQETQYF.

The sample holds many counts of this clonotype. The genes are TRBV2 and TRBJ1-1; 8 nucleotides line up with TRBD1. From germline, CDR1 is SNHLY and CDR2 FYNNEI. This CDR3 is built from 15 residues. V was clipped by 8 bases and J by 4 bases; unmatched bases: 12. The CDR3 nucleotides are TGTGCCAGCGGGAGGACAGGACAGGGATTCACTGAAGCTTTCTTT. It translates to CASGRTGQGFTEAFF. The whole variable domain, filled in from reference TRBV2 and TRBJ1-1, reads EPEVTQTPSHQVTQMGQEVILRCVPISNHLYFYWYRQILGQKVEFLVSFYNNEISEKSEIFDDQFSVERPDGSNFTLKIRSTKLEDSAMYFCASGRTGQGFTEAFFGQGTRLTVV.

This chain uses TRBV7-9 with TRBJ1-2; 10 positions agree with TRBD1. This CDR3 comprises 13 residues. Losses at the gene ends were 6 bases for V and 5 bases for J; bases not matched to a gene: 3. Germline-derived CDR1 and CDR2 are SEHNR and FQNEAQ (reference sequence). In DNA, the CDR3 is TGTGCCAGCAGAGAGGACAGGGGGTATGGCTACACCTTC. Amino acid sequence: CASREDRGYGYTF.

This chain connects TRBV7-8 to TRBJ2-1; 7 bases line up with TRBD2. Germline V lookup: CDR1 SGHVS, CDR2 FQNEAQ. Losses at the gene ends were 5 bases for V and 2 bases for J; bases not matched to a gene: 3. The CDR3 runs to 14 residues. In DNA, the CDR3 is TGTGCCAGCAGCGAGGCGGGGGCCTACAATGAGCAGTTCTTC. It is translated as CASSEAGAYNEQFF.

This clonotype is judged medium-sized. The chain couples TRBV6-5 to TRBJ2-7; D not resolved. Trimming took off 0 bases at V and 6 bases at J, with 6 bases between the two ends. Germline V gene data show CDR1 as MNHEY and CDR2 as SVGAGI. CDR3 length: 12 residues. The CDR3 here is CASSYSTGEQYF. The CDR3 bases are TGTGCCAGCAGTTACTCGACTGGCGAGCAGTACTTC.